This TCR beta chain was observed in a study of blood T cell repertoires in COVID-19. Study overall: Sites across the United States, Italy and Spain contributed samples from acute and convalescent COVID-19. T cells, B-cell-depleted T cells, or PBMCs supplied cDNA or gDNA.

This CDR3 contains 16 residues. CDR1 and CDR2 from the germline V gene are KGHDR and SFDVKD. Trimming took 3 bases from V and 7 from J; bases not matched to a gene: 9. Participant-reported clinical history was the basis for cohort assignment. Clones were read by immunoSEQ multiplex PCR, and TCRdb kept only the in-frame ones, dropping some. The sample shows a few hundred thousand clones, approximately 86% of them seen only once. The clonotype originates from a middle-aged woman with acute COVID-19. The source material was PBMCs or T cells enriched from blood (not recorded which). The chain joins TRBV24-1 to TRBJ1-4; 8 positions match TRBD1. The CDR3 spells CATSDGTGSGVEKLFF. The CDR3, as DNA: TGTGCCACCAGTGATGGGACAGGTTCGGGAGTTGAAAAACTGTTTTTT.